These 16 T cell receptor beta chains were sequenced from one sample in a study of cytomegalovirus exposure and HLA in healthy donors. PCR was performed using 60 Vbeta and 13 Jbeta primers. The repertoire was sequenced with immunoSEQ multiplex PCR; TCRdb's copy has only in-frame clones and lacks some. The sample records around 110,000 clones, under 85% being singletons. The sample consisted of PBMCs. The receptors were sampled from a male donor in good health and CMV-seronegative.

V usage is TRBV6-1 and J usage is TRBJ2-7; D possibly corresponds to TRBD2 (5 bases). Germline CDR1 is MNHNS and CDR2 is SASEGT. Trimming pared 10 bases from V and 2 bases from J, leaving 21 bases between. This CDR3 contains 15 residues. The CDR3 nucleotides read TGTGCCATCTCCTCGTCTGGGAGCGGTCCCTACGAGCAGTACTTC. This encodes CAISSSGSGPYEQYF.

The chain has TRBV7-9 and TRBJ2-7; TRBD2 is a possible D gene (6 bases). With 3 bases removed from V and 1 base from J, the gap between germline ends came to 10 bases. Germline V CDR1 and CDR2: SEHNR, FQNEAQ (reference sequence). This CDR3 is 14 amino acids long. The CDR3 is CASSFVAESYEQYF. CDR3 DNA sequence: TGTGCCAGCAGCTTTGTAGCGGAGTCCTACGAGCAGTACTTC.

The table lists this clone with a few counts. The V gene is TRBV6-1, the J gene TRBJ2-4; 9 nucleotides agree with TRBD2. CDR1 is MNHNS, CDR2 SASEGT, per germline. This CDR3 has 17 amino acids. V trimming: 0 bases; J trimming: 9 bases; junction bases outside the gene matches: 12. The CDR3 sequence: CASSEASNSGSRGIQYF. CDR3 DNA sequence: TGTGCCAGCAGTGAAGCTTCCAATAGCGGGAGCCGGGGCATTCAGTACTTC.

As concerns this clone: At the DNA level, this CDR3 is encoded by other sequences in the same sample as well. This chain joins TRBV5-1 and TRBJ1-1; 8 nucleotides match TRBD1. Germline V gene sequence: CDR1 SGHRS, CDR2 YFSETQ. J was trimmed by 1 base and V by 4 bases; bases with no gene match: 3. The CDR3 length is 14 residues. CDR3: CASSRGQENTEAFF. CDR3 DNA sequence: TGCGCCAGCAGCAGGGGACAGGAGAACACTGAAGCTTTCTTT.

This clone was found once. The V gene is TRBV7-2, the J gene TRBJ1-5, with a weak D call TRBD1 (5 bases). Germline V CDR1 and CDR2: SGHTA, FQGNSA. Trimming pared 1 base from V and 4 bases from J, leaving 8 bases between. The CDR3 extends over 14 amino acids. The CDR3 nucleotides read TGTGCCAGCAGCTTAGTGCAGGGAAATCAGCCCCAGCATTTT. It yields the protein CASSLVQGNQPQHF.

V and J are TRBV29-1 and TRBJ1-6; 8 bases fit TRBD1. V gave up 4 bases and J gave up 8 bases; unmatched junction bases: 4. The germline CDR1 and CDR2 sequences are SQVTM and ANQGSEA. This CDR3 region has 13 residues. The DNA for the CDR3 is TGCAGCGTTGGACAGGGGCCGGATTCACCCCTCCACTTT. It translates to CSVGQGPDSPLHF.

The chain has TRBV11-2 and TRBJ1-3; weak D call: TRBD1 (5 bases). The CDR3 covers 13 residues. The germline CDR1 and CDR2 sequences are SGHAT and FQNNGV. V lost 6 bases and J 2 bases, leaving 8 bases between the germline ends. CDR3 loop: CASRPGTGNTIYF. CDR3 coding DNA: TGTGCCAGCAGGCCAGGGACTGGAAACACCATATATTTT.

The chain joins TRBV30 to TRBJ1-4; 7 bases align to TRBD1. Per germline, CDR1 GTSNPN and CDR2 SVGIG (reference sequence). The CDR3 contains 15 residues. J gave up 7 bases and V 2 bases, and 10 bases lay outside the gene matches. The CDR3 nucleotides are TGTGCCTGGAGTATCTCGGCAGGGGGTTTTGAAAAACTGTTTTTT. It specifies CAWSISAGGFEKLFF.

V and J are TRBV2 and TRBJ2-1; 11 bases agree with TRBD2. Germline V lookup: CDR1 SNHLY, CDR2 FYNNEI. Trimming removed 5 bases from V and 7 bases from J; junction bases left unmatched: 4. The CDR3 contains 14 residues. CDR3 loop: CASSTSGRRNEQFF. Written as DNA, the CDR3 is TGTGCCAGCAGTACTAGCGGGAGACGAAATGAGCAGTTCTTC. Variable domain in full (rest from reference TRBV2 and TRBJ2-1): EPEVTQTPSHQVTQMGQEVILRCVPISNHLYFYWYRQILGQKVEFLVSFYNNEISEKSEIFDDQFSVERPDGSNFTLKIRSTKLEDSAMYFCASSTSGRRNEQFFGPGTRLTVL.

The chain combines TRBV5-1 with TRBJ1-3, with 7 positions matching TRBD1. Trimming took 4 bases from V and 0 from J; bases not matched to a gene: 13. From germline, CDR1 is SGHRS and CDR2 YFSETQ. The CDR3 runs 18 residues. The DNA for the CDR3 is TGCGCCAGCAGCCTTGGTAGGGCAGGGGGGAACTCTGGAAACACCATATATTTT. Its translation: CASSLGRAGGNSGNTIYF.

The rearrangement joins TRBV19 to TRBJ2-5; 9 positions agree with TRBD2. The CDR3 covers 15 residues. V lost 6 bases, J lost 2 bases, and 7 bases stayed unmatched. Germline CDR1 is LNHDA and CDR2 is SQIVND (reference sequence). The CDR3 sequence: CASSETSGSQETQYF. Written as DNA, the CDR3 is TGTGCCAGTAGCGAAACTAGCGGGTCACAAGAGACCCAGTACTTC.

CDR3 protein: CASSTPDSYNEQFF. The DNA for the CDR3 is TGTGCCAGTAGTACCCCAGACAGCTACAATGAGCAGTTCTTC. The chain combines TRBV19 with TRBJ2-1; a weak D match, TRBD1 (5 bases). Per the germline V gene, CDR1 is LNHDA and CDR2 is SQIVND (reference sequence). Trimming pared 4 bases from V and 3 bases from J, leaving 10 bases between. The CDR3 spans 14 residues.

V usage is TRBV27 and J usage is TRBJ1-5; D is unresolved. Germline loops: CDR1 MNHEY, CDR2 SMNVEV (reference sequence). This CDR3 is 17 amino acids long. With 2 bases removed from V and 0 bases from J, the gap between germline ends came to 14 bases. The CDR3 nucleotides read TGTGCCAGCAGTTTAGTAGGAGGAGGCCATAGCAATCAGCCCCAGCATTTT. Its protein product is CASSLVGGGHSNQPQHF.

The rearrangement joins TRBV4-2 to TRBJ2-2; TRBD2 agrees at 7 bases. Losses at the gene ends were 3 bases for V and 5 bases for J; bases not matched to a gene: 15. Germline values: CDR1 LGHNA, CDR2 YNFKEQ. The CDR3 extends over 18 amino acids. The CDR3 is CASSHPLEAGFETGELFF. CDR3 nucleotides: TGTGCCAGCAGCCATCCACTAGAAGCGGGGTTCGAAACCGGGGAGCTGTTTTTT.

A word on this clone: Different DNA sequences within this sample yield the same CDR3. V and J are TRBV2 and TRBJ2-2; 8 bases match TRBD1. V lost 7 bases to trimming and J lost 5 bases; unmatched junction nucleotides: 12. Germline CDR1 and CDR2: SNHLY and FYNNEI. The CDR3 covers 16 residues. CDR3 in DNA: TGTGCCAGCAAACCGGGACAGGCCATTGAAACCGGGGAGCTGTTTTTT. Translation gives CASKPGQAIETGELFF.

This clone appeared a few times. The chain recombines TRBV6-1 with TRBJ2-2; D gene unclear. V was cut by 8 bases and J by 1 base, with 8 bases left in between. CDR3 length equals 13 residues. The germline gives CDR1 MNHNS, CDR2 SASEGT. This chain's CDR3 is CASDRGNTGELFF. DNA of the CDR3: TGTGCCAGCGATCGCGGGAACACCGGGGAGCTGTTTTTT.